The 27 T cell receptor beta chains below come from one sample, sequenced in a study of quantifying T cell responses using KT2 cells. Looking at the study overall: RNA was reverse transcribed with TCR alpha and beta constant-region primers.

A single-stranded UMI oligo with SP2 sequence was ligated to cDNA 3' ends. First-round PCR used four to five cycles and beta primers RC1.1 and RC1.2 covering TRBC1 and TRBC2. MiXCR, applied by TCRdb to the UMI-ligation and nested PCR reads, yields one record per CDR3 protein. This repertoire shows 40,000 to 50,000 distinct CDR3 sequences, 15% to 20% found once; its top ten account for less than 45%. Sequences were obtained from PBMCs spiked with cells of the T cell clone KT2. These receptors were collected from a human donor.

This clonotype qualifies as medium-sized. The CDR3 here is CASSDRATDTQYF. In DNA form, the CDR3 reads TGTGCCAGCAGTGATCGGGCCACAGATACGCAGTATTTT. The chain links TRBV6-1 to TRBJ2-3; no firm D call. Germline loops: CDR1 MNHNS, CDR2 SASEGT. V was shortened by 3 bases and J by 2 bases, with 6 bases between the two germline ends. CDR3 size: 13 residues.

J is TRBJ1-1 and V is TRBV30, with D possibly matching TRBD1 (5 bases). V was pared by 3 bases and J by 6 bases, with 20 bases between. The CDR3 is 15 amino acids. Germline V CDR1 and CDR2: GTSNPN, SVGIG (reference sequence). The CDR3 reads CAWRGRTGGMAEAFF. In nucleotides, the CDR3 is TGTGCCTGGAGGGGACGGACCGGGGGGATGGCTGAAGCTTTCTTT. Using reference TRBV30 and TRBJ1-1 for the parts outside the CDR3, the full variable domain is SQTIHQWPATLVQPVGSPLSLECTVEGTSNPNLYWYRQAAGRGLQLLFYSVGIGQISSEVPQNLSASRPQDRQFILSSKKLLLSDSGFYLCAWRGRTGGMAEAFFGQGTRLTVV.

The chain employs TRBV28 and TRBJ2-3, with TRBD2 matching 7 bases. Trimming took 2 bases from V and 2 from J; bases not matched to a gene: 7. Germline CDR1 is MDHEN and CDR2 is SYDVKM. The CDR3 length is 16 residues. Here the CDR3 reads CASSLGGLFYTDTQYF. Written as DNA, the CDR3 is TGTGCCAGCAGTTTAGGGGGACTATTCTACACAGATACGCAGTATTTT. The complete variable domain, with remaining parts taken from reference TRBV28 and TRBJ2-3, reads DVKVTQSSRYLVKRTGEKVFLECVQDMDHENMFWYRQDPGLGLRLIYFSYDVKMKEKGDIPEGYSVSREKKERFSLILESASTNQTSMYLCASSLGGLFYTDTQYFGPGTRLTVL.

The genes are TRBV19 and TRBJ2-5, with D perhaps matching TRBD1 (5 bases). CDR3 size: 14 residues. Germline assignment: CDR1 LNHDA and CDR2 SQIVND (reference sequence). Deletions cut 1 base from V and 2 bases from J, with 8 bases between. The CDR3 loop reads CASSIVGQQETQYF. For the CDR3, the DNA is TGTGCCAGTAGTATAGTGGGGCAACAAGAGACCCAGTACTTC.

The chain recombines TRBV12-3 or TRBV12-4 with TRBJ1-5, with D tentatively TRBD1 (5 bases). V was cut by 7 bases and J by 4 bases, with 11 bases left in between. This CDR3 spans 13 amino acids. The CDR3 DNA is TGTGCCAGCACGGGGGTAGGGAATCAGCCCCAGCATTTT. Translation: CASTGVGNQPQHF.

This clonotype has a count of ten or more. The J gene is TRBJ2-1, the V gene TRBV6-4, with 14 nucleotides matching TRBD2. Germline CDR1 MRHNA, CDR2 SNTAGT. Losses at the gene ends were 6 bases for V and 6 bases for J; bases not matched to a gene: 4. This CDR3 region has 15 residues. The CDR3 nucleotides read TGTGCCAGCAGCGAGGGGACTAGCGGGGGCAATGAGCAGTTCTTC. It translates to CASSEGTSGGNEQFF.

The chain is built from TRBV19 and TRBJ1-5; no reliable D call. Trimming removed 3 bases at V and 4 bases at J, with 10 bases between. The germline V gene has CDR1 LNHDA and CDR2 SQIVND (reference sequence). The CDR3 length is 14 residues. The CDR3 nucleotides are TGTGCCAGTAGTATTAGGACGAGGAATCAGCCCCAGCATTTT. This codes for CASSIRTRNQPQHF.

This clonotype was counted at least ten times. The chain is built from TRBV4-3 and TRBJ2-3; no firm D call. Germline CDR1 reads LGHNA; CDR2 reads YSLEER. This CDR3 has 15 residues. The V end was cut by 0 bases, the J end by 1 base, with 8 bases between. As DNA, the CDR3 is TGCGCCAGCAGCCAAGATATTTCCCGCACAGATACGCAGTATTTT. This codes for CASSQDISRTDTQYF.

In this sample, this clonotype turned up many times. V usage is TRBV20-1 and J usage is TRBJ2-7; D is unresolved. The CDR3 is 11 residues long. Trimming pared 2 bases from V and 2 bases from J, leaving 4 bases between. Per the germline V gene, CDR1 is DFQATT and CDR2 is SNEGSKA (reference sequence). The CDR3 nucleotides are TGCAGTGCTAGACAAGCCTACGAGCAGTACTTC. This codes for CSARQAYEQYF.

J is TRBJ1-2 and V is TRBV6-5; D remains unclear. CDR3 length: 14 amino acids. V lost 2 bases and J 5 bases, leaving 12 bases between the germline ends. Germline assignment: CDR1 MNHEY and CDR2 SVGAGI. The CDR3 DNA reads as TGTGCCAGCAGTTACAGGGTCGAGGAGTATGGCTACACCTTC. This encodes CASSYRVEEYGYTF.

The chain recombines TRBV4-1 with TRBJ1-1; D remains ambiguous. The V end lost 0 bases, the J end lost 8 bases, and 13 bases lay between the germline ends. The CDR3 runs 14 residues. Germline V gene data show CDR1 as MGHRA and CDR2 as YSYEKL. The CDR3, as DNA: TGCGCCAGCAGCCAAGATTGGGGTACCCGAGAAGCTTTCTTT. It specifies CASSQDWGTREAFF.

The chain carries TRBV7-2 and TRBJ2-7, with D possibly being TRBD1 or TRBD2 (6 bases each). V shed 5 bases and J shed 0 bases, with 17 bases lying between them. The germline gives CDR1 SGHTA, CDR2 FQGNSA. The CDR3 consists of 16 residues. Here the CDR3 reads CASSKQGLASSYEQYF. The CDR3 nucleotides are TGTGCCAGCAGCAAACAGGGACTTGCCAGCTCCTACGAGCAGTACTTC.

The sample holds a few counts of this clonotype. The rearrangement joins TRBV2 to TRBJ1-1; 7 bases are a match to TRBD1. Trimming took 4 bases from V and 4 from J; bases not matched to a gene: 6. In germline, CDR1 is SNHLY, CDR2 FYNNEI. The CDR3 has 14 residues. The CDR3 region is CASSVTAGGTEAFF. CDR3 coding DNA: TGTGCCAGCAGTGTCACCGCAGGGGGCACTGAAGCTTTCTTT.

Of note for this clonotype: The junction does not match germline at one end; this may be a read error. The CDR3 DNA reads TGTGCCAGCTCATCACCCCAGTCGCCACCCCTCCACTTT. Its protein product is CASSSPQSPPLHF. The V gene is TRBV18, the J gene TRBJ1-6; D is undetermined. Looked up from germline, CDR1 is KGHSH and CDR2 is LQKENI. This CDR3 contains 13 residues.

The chain employs TRBV20-1 and TRBJ1-2, with 8 bases matching TRBD1. The V and J ends lost 6 bases and 8 bases, in that order; junction bases with no gene match: 14. The CDR3 runs 14 residues. The germline CDR1 and CDR2 sequences are DFQATT and SNEGSKA (reference sequence). The CDR3 DNA reads TGCAGTGCGCCTAAGCCGGGACAGGCCAGCGGCTACACCTTC. Translated: CSAPKPGQASGYTF.

This clonotype was picked up a small number of times. J is TRBJ1-1 and V is TRBV2; 8 positions agree with TRBD1. The J segment lost 2 bases and the V segment lost 6 bases, leaving 5 bases of the junction unmatched. The CDR3 is 14 amino acids. Looked up from germline, CDR1 is SNHLY and CDR2 is FYNNEI. This CDR3 reads CASRRQGTNTEAFF. For the CDR3, the DNA is TGTGCCAGCAGGAGACAGGGGACAAACACTGAAGCTTTCTTT.

This clonotype has only a few counts. CDR3: CSVEGMNTEAFF. CDR3 in DNA: TGCAGCGTAGAGGGGATGAACACTGAAGCTTTCTTT. This chain links TRBV29-1 with TRBJ1-1, with D possibly being TRBD1 (5 bases). V shed 6 bases and J shed 0 bases, with 8 bases lying between them. Germline assignment: CDR1 SQVTM and CDR2 ANQGSEA. This CDR3 has 12 amino acids. Looking up the rest from reference TRBV29-1 and TRBJ1-1 gives the full variable domain: SAVISQKPSRDICQRGTSLTIQCQVDSQVTMMFWYRQQPGQSLTLIATANQGSEATYESGFVIDKFPISRPNLTFSTLTVSNMSPEDSSIYLCSVEGMNTEAFFGQGTRLTVV.

V gene TRBV4-1 combines with J gene TRBJ2-1; 9 bases agree with TRBD1. V was pared by 4 bases and J by 6 bases, with 16 bases of the junction left unmatched. Germline-derived CDR1 and CDR2 are MGHRA and YSYEKL. The CDR3 runs 18 residues. CDR3 region: CASSPRNTGTGSLNEQFF. The CDR3 coding sequence is TGCGCCAGCAGCCCACGAAACACCGGGACAGGGTCGCTCAATGAGCAGTTCTTC.

The chain links TRBV5-1 to TRBJ2-7, with a weak D call TRBD1 (6 bases). V was clipped by 0 bases and J by 9 bases, with 13 bases between them. There are 13 residues in the CDR3. Germline V gene lookup returns CDR1 SGHRS and CDR2 YFSETQ. The CDR3 bases are TGCGCCAGCAGCTTGGCTCAGGGGAAGAGGCAGTACTTC. It codes for CASSLAQGKRQYF.

The gene calls are TRBV7-8 and TRBJ2-7; a possible D gene is TRBD1 (5 bases). V was clipped by 1 base and J by 3 bases, with 16 bases between them. Germline loops: CDR1 SGHVS, CDR2 FQNEAQ. The CDR3 covers 16 residues. The CDR3 spells CASSLGHRDSLYEQYF. Here the CDR3 DNA reads TGTGCCAGCAGCTTAGGCCACAGAGACAGCCTCTACGAGCAGTACTTC.

This clonotype was detected many times. The CDR3 sequence is CASSFGRNYGYTF. The CDR3, as DNA: TGTGCCAGCAGTTTTGGCAGGAACTATGGCTACACCTTC. The chain has TRBV12-3 or TRBV12-4 and TRBJ1-2; no clear D gene. V was cut by 3 bases and J by 2 bases, with 7 bases left in between. This CDR3 has 13 residues.

This chain joins TRBV6-6 and TRBJ1-2, with TRBD1 matching over 7 bases. Trimming took 2 bases from V and 4 from J; bases not matched to a gene: 4. The CDR3 consists of 14 residues. Germline values: CDR1 MNHNY, CDR2 SVGAGI (reference sequence). DNA for the CDR3: TGTGCCAGCAGTTACGAGGGGGCGAGCTATGGCTACACCTTC. The encoded protein is CASSYEGASYGYTF.

The CDR3 here is CASSLKDRGYSSLYGYTF. For the CDR3, the DNA is TGCGCCAGCAGCTTGAAGGATCGGGGCTATTCCTCCCTCTATGGCTACACCTTC. The chain has TRBV5-1 and TRBJ1-2, with a weak D call TRBD1 (5 bases). Germline V CDR1 and CDR2: SGHRS, YFSETQ. The ends were cut back, 1 base at V and 4 bases at J, with 23 bases in the middle. The CDR3 covers 18 residues.

This clonotype came up many times. The V call is TRBV7-6, the J call TRBJ2-7, with D tentatively TRBD1 or TRBD2 (5 bases each). CDR1 SGHVS and CDR2 FNYEAQ come from the germline V gene. The CDR3 loop spans 15 amino acids. The germline V and J ends were trimmed by 5 bases and 0 bases, with 14 bases remaining between them. The CDR3 loop reads CASSPGTEASYEQYF. The CDR3 DNA sequence: TGTGCCAGCAGCCCCGGGACGGAGGCCTCCTACGAGCAGTACTTC. Full variable domain (outside the CDR3, taken from reference TRBV7-6 and TRBJ2-7): GAGVSQSPRYKVTKRGQDVALRCDPISGHVSLYWYRQALGQGPEFLTYFNYEAQQDKSGLPNDRFSAERPEGSISTLTIQRTEQRDSAMYRCASSPGTEASYEQYFGPGTRLTVT.

This chain connects TRBV5-1 to TRBJ1-1; D is perhaps TRBD1 (5 bases). The germline gives CDR1 SGHRS, CDR2 YFSETQ. V lost 4 bases to trimming and J lost 3 bases, with 10 bases between them. CDR3 size: 13 residues. The CDR3 DNA reads as TGCGCCAGCAGCCCTTTGGGGCACACTGAAGCTTTCTTT. Translated, it gives CASSPLGHTEAFF.

This clonotype was observed a handful of times. V and J are TRBV3-1 and TRBJ1-1; D is possibly TRBD1 (5 bases). CDR3 length: 14 amino acids. V was clipped by 4 bases and J by 6 bases, with 15 bases between them. Germline CDR1 reads LGHDT; CDR2 reads YNNKEL (reference sequence). The CDR3 sequence is CASSPLRANAEAFF. The CDR3 DNA sequence: TGTGCCAGCAGCCCTCTCAGGGCTAACGCTGAAGCTTTCTTT.

This clonotype was detected many times. The chain recombines TRBV4-2 with TRBJ2-3, with 7 bases fitting TRBD2. This CDR3 has 15 residues. V lost 0 bases and J lost 5; bases outside the gene matches: 5. From germline, CDR1 is LGHNA and CDR2 YNFKEQ. CDR3 bases: TGTGCCAGCAGCCAAGAGCGGGGGTCGGGAGATACGCAGTATTTT. Translating gives CASSQERGSGDTQYF.